This T cell receptor beta chain was documented in a study of blood T cells in healthy people across ages. This clonotype was seen once. Its antigen remains unidentified. A read error may produce the germline difference seen at one junction end. A second PCR, run for about 6 to 11 cycles, used a sample-barcoded 5' primer plus a J-beta primer mix. The template-switch adaptor, which had 12 random nucleotides, put a tag on each cDNA molecule. TCRdb reprocessed the 5' RACE reads via MiXCR and lists one record per CDR3 protein. The sample contains under 2 million distinct CDR3 sequences, around 35% of which appear only once. CDR3 size: 15 residues. Germline-derived CDR1 and CDR2 are LNHNV and YYDKDF (reference sequence). Notes on the study in general: Bulk PBMC profiling left naive and antigen-experienced comparisons inconclusive.

The chain uses TRBV15 and TRBJ2-5, with D hard to call. Specimen: blood. The clonotype comes from a woman between 25 and 40 years old in good health. The CDR3 here is CTTEPGVNNKETQYF. CDR3 coding DNA: TGTACCACCGAGCCAGGAGTAAACAATAAGGAGACCCAGTACTTC.